The 24 T cell receptor beta chains below all came from one sample that was sequenced in a study of OX40 agonist ivuxolimab in advanced cancers. Clones were sequenced by immunoSEQ multiplex PCR, and TCRdb holds only the in-frame ones, with some missing. Of some 80,000 clones listed, 90% to 95% are singletons. The sample was CD4+ or CD8+ T cells sorted from blood, taken in a trial of the OX40 agonist ivuxolimab. The receptors derive from an adult with an advanced solid tumor such as melanoma, head and neck, liver or kidney cancer.

V usage is TRBV29-1 and J usage is TRBJ2-5; 9 nucleotides line up with TRBD1. The V and J ends lost 7 bases and 6 bases, in that order; junction bases with no gene match: 6. Germline V gene data show CDR1 as SQVTM and CDR2 as ANQGSEA. CDR3 length equals 12 residues. The CDR3 sequence: CSGGDRVKTQYF. The CDR3 DNA follows: TGCAGCGGGGGGGACAGGGTTAAGACCCAGTACTTC.

CDR3 in amino acids: CASPPPGARSPDTQYF. The CDR3 coding sequence is TGTGCCAGCCCCCCACCAGGGGCGAGGAGTCCAGATACGCAGTATTTT. The chain is built from TRBV28 and TRBJ2-3; D might be TRBD1 (6 bases). In germline, CDR1 is MDHEN, CDR2 SYDVKM. This CDR3 spans 16 amino acids. The V end lost 8 bases, the J end lost 4 bases, and 22 bases lay between the germline ends.

The CDR3 region has the DNA TGTGCCAGCAGTTACGTTGGGGGGGGAAGGGAGCTGTTTTTT. Residues: CASSYVGGGRELFF. This chain links TRBV6-5 with TRBJ2-2, with 7 positions matching TRBD2. V was clipped by 2 bases and J by 9 bases; unmatched bases: 6. The CDR3 extends over 14 amino acids. The V gene's germline CDR1 is MNHEY and CDR2 SVGAGI.

The V gene is TRBV5-1, the J gene TRBJ2-2; 9 positions match TRBD2. This CDR3 region has 18 residues. Per the germline V gene, CDR1 is SGHRS and CDR2 is YFSETQ. V lost 0 bases, J lost 0 bases, and 6 bases stayed unmatched. CDR3 region: CASSLEAGGPANTGELFF. CDR3 bases: TGCGCCAGCAGCTTGGAGGCGGGAGGGCCGGCGAACACCGGGGAGCTGTTTTTT.

The chain has TRBV7-2 and TRBJ2-5; 8 nucleotides match TRBD2. CDR3 length: 14 amino acids. Trimming removed 5 bases from V and 4 bases from J; junction bases left unmatched: 6. The germline gives CDR1 SGHTA, CDR2 FQGNSA. The CDR3 DNA reads TGTGCCAGCAGCCCCGCGGGGGGTCGAGAGACCCAGTACTTC. This gives the protein CASSPAGGRETQYF.

The chain joins TRBV28 to TRBJ1-1, with D hard to call. This CDR3 comprises 14 residues. CDR1 is MDHEN, CDR2 SYDVKM, per germline. Trimming removed 5 bases at V and 7 bases at J, with 17 bases between. The CDR3 coding sequence is TGTGCCAGCAGTCTCCAACTTCAGGATGGTGAAGCTTTCTTT. Amino acids: CASSLQLQDGEAFF. The entire variable domain, with the rest obtained from reference TRBV28 and TRBJ1-1, is as follows: DVKVTQSSRYLVKRTGEKVFLECVQDMDHENMFWYRQDPGLGLRLIYFSYDVKMKEKGDIPEGYSVSREKKERFSLILESASTNQTSMYLCASSLQLQDGEAFFGQGTRLTVV.

CDR3 region: CASSLSTSGRVGDEQFF. Written as DNA, the CDR3 is TGCGCCAGCAGCCTGTCGACTAGCGGGAGGGTTGGCGATGAGCAGTTCTTC. This sequence joins TRBV5-1 and TRBJ2-1, with 14 bases that match TRBD2. Losses at the gene ends were 4 bases for V and 8 bases for J; bases not matched to a gene: 11. The CDR3 runs 17 residues. CDR1 and CDR2 (germline): SGHRS, YFSETQ.

The genes are TRBV14 and TRBJ2-7; the match to TRBD2 covers 13 bases. CDR3 length equals 14 residues. Germline V gene sequence: CDR1 SGHDN, CDR2 FVKESK. Unmatched junction bases numbered 3, after V lost 7 bases and J lost 3 bases. The CDR3 protein is CASMGLAGLYEQYF. The CDR3 DNA reads as TGTGCCAGCATGGGACTAGCGGGACTCTACGAGCAGTACTTC.

The chain combines TRBV11-3 with TRBJ2-1; D uncertain. V lost 5 bases and J 4 bases, leaving 6 bases between the germline ends. The germline V gene has CDR1 SGHNT and CDR2 YENEEA. The CDR3 consists of 12 residues. CDR3 sequence: CASSPLYNEQFF. The CDR3 nucleotides are TGTGCCAGCAGCCCACTTTACAATGAGCAGTTCTTC. The complete variable domain, with remaining parts taken from reference TRBV11-3 and TRBJ2-1, reads EAGVVQSPRYKIIEKKQPVAFWCNPISGHNTLYWYLQNLGQGPELLIRYENEEAVDDSQLPKDRFSAERLKGVDSTLKIQPAELGDSAVYLCASSPLYNEQFFGPGTRLTVL.

The rearrangement joins TRBV27 to TRBJ2-1; 14 bases are shared with TRBD2. CDR3 length equals 14 residues. V was clipped by 8 bases and J by 7 bases; unmatched bases: 4. Germline values: CDR1 MNHEY, CDR2 SMNVEV (reference sequence). In DNA, the CDR3 is TGTGCCAGCCGCCGGACTAGCGGGAGGAATGAGCAGTTCTTC. This codes for CASRRTSGRNEQFF.

The CDR3 sequence is CASSGTGVGYGYTF. CDR3 in DNA: TGTGCCAGCAGTGGAACAGGGGTGGGGTATGGCTACACCTTC. This chain links TRBV2 with TRBJ1-2; TRBD1 matches at 7 bases. Germline assignment: CDR1 SNHLY and CDR2 FYNNEI. The trim removed 4 bases at V and 5 bases at J, leaving 7 bases unmatched. CDR3 size: 14 residues.

This sequence joins TRBV7-2 and TRBJ2-5; 9 positions match TRBD2. CDR1 is SGHTA, CDR2 FQGNSA, per germline. V trimming: 4 bases; J trimming: 4 bases; junction bases outside the gene matches: 4. There are 14 residues in the CDR3. This chain's CDR3 is CASSSELAGETQYF. Here the CDR3 DNA reads TGTGCCAGCAGCTCAGAACTAGCGGGAGAGACCCAGTACTTC.

A note on this clone: Additional DNA sequences in this sample encode the identical CDR3. The V gene is TRBV7-3, the J gene TRBJ2-1; D possibly corresponds to TRBD2 (5 bases). Germline-derived CDR1 and CDR2 are SGHTA and FQGTGA. Trimming took off 1 base at V and 0 bases at J, with 7 bases between the two ends. This CDR3 contains 15 residues. CDR3 protein: CASSLNRDSYNEQFF. The CDR3 DNA follows: TGTGCCAGCAGCTTAAACCGGGACTCCTACAATGAGCAGTTCTTC.

The rearrangement joins TRBV6-5 to TRBJ1-5, with TRBD1 matching 7 bases. The V gene's germline CDR1 is MNHEY and CDR2 SVGAGI. The CDR3 contains 15 residues. The junction had 9 bases not matched to a gene; V was cut back by 7 bases and J by 3 bases. CDR3 loop: CASTRGGGPNQPQHF. The CDR3 nucleotides are TGTGCCAGCACCCGGGGAGGGGGCCCCAATCAGCCCCAGCATTTT.

V gene TRBV11-3 combines with J gene TRBJ2-2, with a possible D match to TRBD2 (5 bases). Germline lookup yields CDR1 SGHNT and CDR2 YENEEA. CDR3 size: 15 residues. V was trimmed by 3 bases and J by 4 bases, leaving 12 bases between them. CDR3: CASSFGQGGTGELFF. Here the CDR3 DNA reads TGTGCCAGCAGCTTCGGCCAAGGAGGCACCGGGGAGCTGTTTTTT.

The CDR3 spells CASSNLPGGSGNIQYF. The CDR3 nucleotides are TGTGCCAGCAGCAACCTTCCGGGAGGGTCGGGGAACATTCAGTACTTC. The J gene is TRBJ2-4, the V gene TRBV11-2; 8 bases match TRBD2. The CDR3 has 16 amino acids. In germline, CDR1 is SGHAT, CDR2 FQNNGV. J was trimmed by 7 bases and V by 5 bases; bases with no gene match: 13.

This chain connects TRBV28 to TRBJ2-7; D remains unclear. The CDR3 sequence is 13 residues long. CDR1 and CDR2 from the germline V gene are MDHEN and SYDVKM. Trimming removed 10 bases from V and 2 bases from J, with 15 bases in between. The CDR3 protein is CATRRPPPYEQYF. The CDR3 nucleotides read TGTGCCACCAGGCGGCCTCCTCCCTACGAGCAGTACTTC.

The CDR3 reads CASSSTKYGTRGNEQFF. CDR3 nucleotides: TGTGCCAGCAGCTCAACCAAATACGGGACTAGGGGGAATGAGCAGTTCTTC. The rearrangement joins TRBV5-6 to TRBJ2-1, with 8 bases lining up with TRBD2. This CDR3 spans 17 amino acids. CDR1 and CDR2 (germline): SGHDT, YYEEEE. V lost 3 bases to trimming and J lost 7 bases; unmatched junction nucleotides: 15.

The chain employs TRBV28 and TRBJ1-4; D ambiguous. There are 15 residues in the CDR3. The V and J ends lost 4 bases and 5 bases respectively, with 14 bases between them. CDR1 is MDHEN and CDR2 is SYDVKM in the germline V gene. The chain's CDR3 is CASSSWGALNEKLFF. In DNA, the CDR3 is TGTGCCAGCAGTTCCTGGGGTGCGCTCAATGAAAAACTGTTTTTT. Full variable domain (rest looked up from reference TRBV28 and TRBJ1-4): DVKVTQSSRYLVKRTGEKVFLECVQDMDHENMFWYRQDPGLGLRLIYFSYDVKMKEKGDIPEGYSVSREKKERFSLILESASTNQTSMYLCASSSWGALNEKLFFGSGTQLSVL.

This chain's CDR3 is CASSQDLVPYGYTF. The CDR3 region has the DNA TGTGCCAGCAGCCAAGATCTGGTTCCGTATGGCTACACCTTC. The V and J genes are TRBV14 and TRBJ1-2, with unresolved D. Between the trimmed V and J ends, which lost 0 bases and 5 bases, there was a span of 10 bases. From germline, CDR1 is SGHDN and CDR2 FVKESK. The CDR3 runs to 14 residues.

This clone was observed once. The genes are TRBV28 and TRBJ2-5, with TRBD2 identical over 11 bases. Trimming took 2 bases from V and 7 from J; bases not matched to a gene: 6. Per germline, CDR1 MDHEN and CDR2 SYDVKM. This CDR3 region has 15 residues. The DNA for the CDR3 is TGTGCCAGCAGTTTAGGGCTAGCGGGAGGAGGGACCCAGTACTTC. This gives the protein CASSLGLAGGGTQYF. Full variable domain (outside the CDR3, taken from reference TRBV28 and TRBJ2-5): DVKVTQSSRYLVKRTGEKVFLECVQDMDHENMFWYRQDPGLGLRLIYFSYDVKMKEKGDIPEGYSVSREKKERFSLILESASTNQTSMYLCASSLGLAGGGTQYFGPGTRLLVL.

The J gene is TRBJ2-7, the V gene TRBV18, with 8 positions matching TRBD1. The V gene end was trimmed by 3 bases and the J gene end by 4 bases; junction bases not matched to a gene: 2. CDR3 length: 13 amino acids. Germline CDR1 is KGHSH and CDR2 is LQKENI. CDR3 nucleotides: TGTGCCAGCTCACCGGACAGGGTATACGAGCAGTACTTC. The encoded protein is CASSPDRVYEQYF.

This chain's CDR3 is CASSEGGGSSTDTQYF. The CDR3 coding sequence is TGTGCCAGCAGTGAAGGGGGGGGATCTAGCACAGATACGCAGTATTTT. The rearrangement uses TRBV6-1 and TRBJ2-3, with 7 bases that match TRBD2. The germline CDR1 and CDR2 sequences are MNHNS and SASEGT. The CDR3 loop spans 16 amino acids. The V segment lost 1 base and the J segment 0 bases; nucleotides outside the gene matches: 4.

This chain uses TRBV2 with TRBJ1-2, with 7 nucleotides matching TRBD1. Germline lookup yields CDR1 SNHLY and CDR2 FYNNEI. Germline trimming cut 6 bases from V and 7 bases from J; bases unmatched to any gene: 14. This CDR3 spans 15 amino acids. For the CDR3, the DNA is TGTGCCAGCAGGGGAGCCGGGACAGCTCTCTCTGGCTACACCTTC. Translation gives CASRGAGTALSGYTF.